This TCR beta chain originates from a study of T cells in Graves' hyperthyroidism and ophthalmopathy. This clonotype turned up a few times. Researchers amplified the TCR beta CDR3 regions from RNA transcripts. Initially, a first-round RT-PCR of the TCR CDR3 employed the HTBI primer set. TCRdb ran MiXCR on the multiplex PCR reads and lists one entry per CDR3 protein. The table lists approximately 420,000 distinct CDR3 sequences, around 14% of them singletons, with 32% in the top ten. V trimming: 2 bases; J trimming: 6 bases; junction bases outside the gene matches: 15. This CDR3 contains 17 residues. Per germline, CDR1 SGHDN and CDR2 FVKESK.

This receptor was taken from a young woman with Graves' hyperthyroidism. V gene TRBV14 combines with J gene TRBJ2-7; TRBD1 agrees at 8 bases. Source material: blood. The CDR3 spells CASSQLDNWTGIREQYF. CDR3 in DNA: TGTGCCAGCAGCCAACTTGATAACTGGACAGGGATTCGCGAGCAGTACTTC.